The 14 T cell receptor beta chains listed next were all sequenced from one sample in a study of circulating CD8 cells and anti-PD-1 response in melanoma. TCR libraries were prepared from approximately 15 ng of total RNA with the QIAseq Immune Repertoire TCR panel. Each CDR3 protein gets one entry after TCRdb re-called the reads with MiXCR. The table records 500 or so distinct CDR3 sequences, 8% to 9.5% of them present only once. Live CD3+CD8+TCRalphabeta+ cells were sorted into four subsets by PD-1 and/or TIGIT. This material consisted of CD8+ T cells from PBMCs, taken at baseline or after one month of anti-PD-1 therapy (not recorded which). These receptor sequences come from a human donor with melanoma.

This clonotype appeared once. Given a far larger clone just one base away, this is likely a sequencing read error. The rearrangement joins TRBV6-5 to TRBJ1-6; TRBD1 is a possible D gene (6 bases). The CDR3 contains 15 residues. Germline-derived CDR1 and CDR2 are MNHEY and SVGAGI. CDR3 nucleotides: TGTGCCACCGACCTCTCCGGACAGTATAATTCACCCCTCCGCTTT. Its protein product is CATDLSGQYNSPLRF.

This clonotype qualifies as medium-sized. The V call is TRBV12-3 or TRBV12-4, the J call TRBJ2-5; 7 nucleotides match TRBD1. V lost 6 bases to trimming and J lost 2 bases; unmatched junction nucleotides: 9. There are 15 residues in the CDR3. Here the CDR3 reads CASRRAGTAQETQYF. Here the CDR3 DNA reads TGTGCCAGCAGACGTGCCGGGACAGCTCAAGAGACCCAGTACTTC.

By share of the sample, this clonotype is medium-sized. The rearrangement links TRBV9 to TRBJ2-2, with 7 bases identical to TRBD1. Per germline, CDR1 SGDLS and CDR2 YYNGEE. The trim removed 1 base at V and 3 bases at J, leaving 6 bases unmatched. This CDR3 region has 16 residues. The chain's CDR3 is CASSVPTGRDTGELFF. The CDR3 DNA sequence: TGTGCCAGCAGCGTACCGACAGGGCGAGACACCGGGGAGCTGTTTTTT.

In this sample, this clonotype is large (0.1 to 1%). The genes are TRBV9 and TRBJ2-1, with 9 bases aligning to TRBD1. The CDR3 covers 15 residues. V shed 5 bases and J 7 bases; nucleotides not matched to a gene: 10. CDR1 SGDLS and CDR2 YYNGEE come from the germline V gene. The CDR3 region has the DNA TGTGCCAGCAGAAGCCCGGGACAGGGTCAGAATGAGCAGTTCTTC. This codes for CASRSPGQGQNEQFF.

About this clonotype: This CDR3 is missing its conserved last phenylalanine or tryptophan, likely due to a read error. This chain uses TRBV7-9 with TRBJ1-1; D is unresolved. Looked up from germline, CDR1 is SEHNR and CDR2 is FQNEAQ (reference sequence). Trimming pared 6 bases from V and 2 bases from J, leaving 13 bases between. This CDR3 has 14 amino acids. In nucleotides, the CDR3 is TGTGCCAGCAGAGGTTCGGGGATAAACACTGAAGCTTTCATT. This encodes CASRGSGINTEAFI.

This clonotype is termed medium-sized. The chain joins TRBV28 to TRBJ1-5; no definite D call. Trimming cost V 2 bases and J 8 bases, with 19 bases left between them. Germline V lookup: CDR1 MDHEN, CDR2 SYDVKM. The CDR3 loop spans 16 amino acids. CDR3 sequence reads: CASSLRAIYRLEPQHF. In nucleotides, the CDR3 is TGTGCCAGCAGTTTAAGGGCCATCTACCGGCTCGAGCCCCAGCATTTT. Combining the CDR3 with reference TRBV28 and TRBJ1-5 gives the whole variable domain DVKVTQSSRYLVKRTGEKVFLECVQDMDHENMFWYRQDPGLGLRLIYFSYDVKMKEKGDIPEGYSVSREKKERFSLILESASTNQTSMYLCASSLRAIYRLEPQHFGDGTRLSIL.

By share of the sample, this clonotype is large. The chain is built from TRBV27 and TRBJ1-1, with D unclear. Looked up from germline, CDR1 is MNHEY and CDR2 is SMNVEV (reference sequence). V lost 0 bases, J lost 11 bases, and 19 bases lay in between. The CDR3 totals 15 residues. Here the CDR3 DNA reads TGTGCCAGCAGTTTATCTCTGGGGAGTAGGACGGTGGCTTTCTTT. Amino acids: CASSLSLGSRTVAFF.

By sample fraction, this clonotype is medium-sized. The chain links TRBV27 to TRBJ2-1; D is perhaps TRBD2 (5 bases). Trimming removed 11 bases from V and 7 bases from J, with 15 bases in between. This CDR3 spans 12 amino acids. Germline loops: CDR1 MNHEY, CDR2 SMNVEV (reference sequence). The CDR3 DNA reads as TGTGCCGCCGGTAAAAGGAGGAATGAGCAGTTCTTC. This encodes CAAGKRRNEQFF.

This rearrangement joins TRBV24-1 to TRBJ2-3, with 10 bases matching TRBD1. CDR1 is KGHDR, CDR2 SFDVKD, per germline. The CDR3 contains 17 residues. J gave up 4 bases and V 3 bases, and 9 bases lay outside the gene matches. The DNA of the CDR3 is TGTGCCACCAGTGATAAAAGACAGGGGGCCCTCGCAGATACGCAGTATTTT. Residues: CATSDKRQGALADTQYF.

Note on this clonotype: At one end, the junction sequence differs from germline, possibly due to a read error. The V gene is TRBV28, the J gene TRBJ1-1; 7 bases match TRBD1. The germline V gene encodes CDR1 MDHEN and CDR2 SYDVKM. This CDR3 contains 13 residues. The CDR3 coding sequence is TGTGCCAGCAGGGAAACCGGGACAGCGGAAGCTTCCTTT. It translates to CASRETGTAEASF.

By sample fraction, this clonotype is medium-sized. This chain uses TRBV28 with TRBJ2-7, with D maybe TRBD1 (5 bases). Germline assignment: CDR1 MDHEN and CDR2 SYDVKM. Trimming removed 6 bases from V and 4 bases from J, with 10 bases in between. The CDR3 is made up of 12 amino acids. The chain's CDR3 is CASRSQGYEQYF. In nucleotides, the CDR3 is TGTGCCAGCAGATCCCAGGGTTACGAGCAGTACTTC.

Here the CDR3 DNA reads TGTGCCAGCAGTTCCTTGGGGCGGACCAGCACAGATACGCAGTATTTT. It codes for CASSSLGRTSTDTQYF. The chain couples TRBV12-3 or TRBV12-4 to TRBJ2-3, with a possible D match to TRBD1 (5 bases). The CDR3 extends over 16 amino acids. Trimming cost V 4 bases and J 0 bases, with 14 bases left between them.

By frequency in the sample, this clonotype is large. The chain employs TRBV28 and TRBJ2-1; no clear D. Between the trimmed V and J ends, which lost 7 bases and 7 bases, there was a span of 17 bases. The germline V gene encodes CDR1 MDHEN and CDR2 SYDVKM. This CDR3 contains 14 residues. This CDR3 reads CASTLDLTGNEQFF. Here the CDR3 DNA reads TGTGCCAGCACCTTGGACCTCACTGGTAATGAGCAGTTCTTC.

This clonotype is termed large (0.1 to 1%). The CDR3 spells CASTDWGPYEQYF. DNA for the CDR3: TGTGCCAGCACCGACTGGGGACCCTACGAGCAGTACTTC. This chain joins TRBV6-2 or TRBV6-3 and TRBJ2-7; perhaps D is TRBD1 or TRBD2 (5 bases each). Germline V CDR1 and CDR2: MNHEY, SVGEGT. Trimming pared 7 bases from V and 2 bases from J, leaving 12 bases between. This CDR3 has 13 amino acids.